This T cell receptor beta chain comes out of a study of T cell repertoires in cytomegalovirus infection. Study results and caveats: Predominance within the ex vivo response was attributable to HLA-C-restricted CMV-specific TCR beta clonotypes.

Germline assignment: CDR1 SGHTA and CDR2 FQGNSA. CDR3 size: 15 residues. V lost 3 bases to trimming and J lost 5 bases, with 16 bases between them. MiXCR, applied by TCRdb to the reads, yields one record per CDR3 protein. Of around 110,000 distinct CDR3 sequences listed, 10% were seen once; the top ten hold 25% to 40%. This clonotype occurred many times. Its target is unknown. This clonotype was sampled from a human donor in good health (CMV status not recorded). Some clones in this sample may be carry-over from other donors' samples. What was sequenced was PBMCs, sequenced either directly or after in vitro stimulation (not recorded which). The rearrangement uses TRBV7-2 and TRBJ1-1, with a weak D call TRBD1 (5 bases). CDR3 sequence reads: CASSFWVGVGTEAFF. In nucleotides, the CDR3 is TGTGCCAGCAGCTTCTGGGTAGGGGTGGGGACTGAAGCTTTCTTT.